A selection of T cell receptor beta chains follows, all from one sample in a study of identical twins. TCRdb re-analysed the 5' RACE reads in MiXCR, keeping a single row per CDR3 protein. Here the sample spans some 440,000 distinct CDR3 sequences, 24% being singletons. The sample was also reused in another study, on T cells expressing NK-cell markers.

Sample: CD4+ T cells sorted from blood. Source of these receptors: a woman aged 18 to 35 in good health. CDR3s include the opening cysteine and the closing phenylalanine or tryptophan. D genes are given only for firm matches. Clone sizes are given selectively: once, few, many, or a class where the clone is expanded.

CDR3 DNA: TGCGCCAGCAGCGCCGACAGGGGGAACACTGAAGCTTTCTTT
CDR3 protein: CASSADRGNTEAFF
clone size: few
D gene: TRBD1
V gene: TRBV9
J gene: TRBJ1-1

CDR3 DNA: TGCAGTGCTATCAGTGACAGGTCATGGGGCTACACCTTC
CDR3 protein: CSAISDRSWGYTF
clone size: many
D gene: -
V gene: TRBV20-1
J gene: TRBJ1-2

CDR3 DNA: TGCAGTGCCCCTACTAGGGTAAGACTTTACAATGAGCAGTTCTTC
CDR3 protein: CSAPTRVRLYNEQFF
clone size: -
D gene: -
V gene: TRBV20-1
J gene: TRBJ2-1

CDR3 DNA: TGTGCCAGCAGCTTATCTCGGAGGGACAGGGGGCGTCTTGAGCAGTTCTTC
CDR3 protein: CASSLSRRDRGRLEQFF
clone size: few
D gene: TRBD1
V gene: TRBV9
J gene: TRBJ2-1

CDR3 DNA: TGTGCCAGCGGGATGCAGACCTACGAGCAGTACTTC
CDR3 protein: CASGMQTYEQYF
clone size: -
D gene: -
V gene: TRBV6-2/TRBV6-3
J gene: TRBJ2-7

CDR3 DNA: TGCAGTGCTAGCAAGCGGGAGATGCAAGAGACCCAGTACTTC
CDR3 protein: CSASKREMQETQYF
clone size: -
D gene: TRBD2
V gene: TRBV20-1
J gene: TRBJ2-5

CDR3 DNA: TGTGCCAGCAGCCCCAGTGGCGAGCAGTTCTTC
CDR3 protein: CASSPSGEQFF
clone size: few
D gene: -
V gene: TRBV11-2
J gene: TRBJ2-1

CDR3 DNA: TGTGCCAGCAGCTTAGTGGCGAGTTGGGTTAACACCGGGGAGCTGTTTTTT
CDR3 protein: CASSLVASWVNTGELFF
clone size: -
D gene: -
V gene: TRBV11-2
J gene: TRBJ2-2

CDR3 DNA: TGTGCCAGCAGCTTGGCCGCCTTCAACACTGAAGCTTTCTTT
CDR3 protein: CASSLAAFNTEAFF
clone size: many
D gene: -
V gene: TRBV5-5
J gene: TRBJ1-1

CDR3 DNA: TGCAGCGTTCGATGGGTCCGGGACACAAAGAACACTGAAGCTTTCTTT
CDR3 protein: CSVRWVRDTKNTEAFF
clone size: few
D gene: -
V gene: TRBV29-1
J gene: TRBJ1-1

CDR3 DNA: TGTGCCAGCAGTCGGGAGGGTGGCTACGAGCAGTACTTC
CDR3 protein: CASSREGGYEQYF
clone size: -
D gene: TRBD2
V gene: TRBV12-3/TRBV12-4
J gene: TRBJ2-7

CDR3 DNA: TGTGCCAGCAGAAGGCAGGGGGTGGACTACAATGAGCAGTTCTTC
CDR3 protein: CASRRQGVDYNEQFF
clone size: -
D gene: TRBD1
V gene: TRBV6-1
J gene: TRBJ2-1

CDR3 DNA: TGTGCCAGCAGTCAGCCCCCCACAGATACGCAGTATTTT
CDR3 protein: CASSQPPTDTQYF
clone size: -
D gene: -
V gene: TRBV6-1
J gene: TRBJ2-3

CDR3 DNA: TGTGCCTGGAGTGTGGCGGGACTAGCGGGCACCACAGATACGCAGTATTTT
CDR3 protein: CAWSVAGLAGTTDTQYF
clone size: -
D gene: TRBD2
V gene: TRBV30
J gene: TRBJ2-3

CDR3 DNA: TGTGCCAGCAGCGGACACAGGGGGCGAGAGACCCAGTACTTC
CDR3 protein: CASSGHRGRETQYF
clone size: -
D gene: TRBD1
V gene: TRBV3-1
J gene: TRBJ2-5

CDR3 DNA: TGTGCCATCAGCGGAGGAAACGAGCAGTACTTC
CDR3 protein: CAISGGNEQYF
clone size: few
D gene: -
V gene: TRBV10-3
J gene: TRBJ2-7

CDR3 DNA: TGCAGTGCCGTTGGGCAGGGACGAGAGACCCAGTACTTC
CDR3 protein: CSAVGQGRETQYF
clone size: -
D gene: -
V gene: TRBV20-1
J gene: TRBJ2-5

CDR3 DNA: TGTGCCAGCGGGTACGGCGGAAGCACAGATACGCAGTATTTT
CDR3 protein: CASGYGGSTDTQYF
clone size: -
D gene: -
V gene: TRBV27
J gene: TRBJ2-3

CDR3 DNA: TGCAGTGCCACAGAAGGACACCCAACCAGCGAGCAGTACTTC
CDR3 protein: CSATEGHPTSEQYF
clone size: -
D gene: -
V gene: TRBV20-1
J gene: TRBJ2-7

CDR3 DNA: TGCGCCAGCAGGTGGGGGGGATTAAACACTGAAGCTTTCTTT
CDR3 protein: CASRWGGLNTEAFF
clone size: -
D gene: -
V gene: TRBV10-2
J gene: TRBJ1-1

CDR3 DNA: TGTGCCAGCAGTTTATCGGGACAAAATCAGCCCCAGCATTTT
CDR3 protein: CASSLSGQNQPQHF
clone size: -
D gene: -
V gene: TRBV12-3/TRBV12-4
J gene: TRBJ1-5

CDR3 DNA: TGTGCCACCAGCCCTCGCGATAGCGGTTTCCTAGATACGCAGTATTTT
CDR3 protein: CATSPRDSGFLDTQYF
clone size: -
D gene: -
V gene: TRBV15
J gene: TRBJ2-3

CDR3 DNA: TGTGCCAGCAGCCGGAGCCTTTACGCACTTGGCGAGCAGTACTTC
CDR3 protein: CASSRSLYALGEQYF
clone size: -
D gene: -
V gene: TRBV4-2
J gene: TRBJ2-7

CDR3 DNA: TGTGCCAGCAGCGCTAATAGCAGAGATACGCAGTATTTT
CDR3 protein: CASSANSRDTQYF
clone size: few
D gene: -
V gene: TRBV7-2
J gene: TRBJ2-3

CDR3 DNA: TGCGCCAGCAGCGGGACACCGAACACTGAAGCTTTCTTT
CDR3 protein: CASSGTPNTEAFF
clone size: few
D gene: -
V gene: TRBV5-1
J gene: TRBJ1-1

CDR3 DNA: TGTGCCAGCAGTTTAGCGCTAGGACGCTACAATGAGCAGTTCTTC
CDR3 protein: CASSLALGRYNEQFF
clone size: -
D gene: -
V gene: TRBV12-3/TRBV12-4
J gene: TRBJ2-1

CDR3 DNA: TGCGCCAGCAGCTTGGCGGGACAGCGCACAGATACGCAGTATTTT
CDR3 protein: CASSLAGQRTDTQYF
clone size: -
D gene: TRBD1
V gene: TRBV5-1
J gene: TRBJ2-3

CDR3 DNA: TGTGCCAGCAGCTTAATGGGCCAGGGTTTATTAGATACGCAGTATTTT
CDR3 protein: CASSLMGQGLLDTQYF
clone size: few
D gene: -
V gene: TRBV11-2
J gene: TRBJ2-3

CDR3 DNA: TGCGCCAGCGGCCCCCGGGACAGGGATAATCAGCCCCAGCATTTT
CDR3 protein: CASGPRDRDNQPQHF
clone size: -
D gene: TRBD1
V gene: TRBV10-1
J gene: TRBJ1-5

CDR3 DNA: TGTGCCAGCAGCCAGGGAGTTGTCTCAGATACGCAGTATTTT
CDR3 protein: CASSQGVVSDTQYF
clone size: -
D gene: -
V gene: TRBV7-2
J gene: TRBJ2-3

CDR3 DNA: TGTGCCAGCCGCTCTAGACAGCATGGCTCACCCCTCCACTTT
CDR3 protein: CASRSRQHGSPLHF
clone size: few
D gene: -
V gene: TRBV3-1
J gene: TRBJ1-6

CDR3 DNA: TGTGCCAGCAGCTTAGCGATCAGGGCTGCCTACAATGAGCAGTTCTTC
CDR3 protein: CASSLAIRAAYNEQFF
clone size: once
D gene: -
V gene: TRBV7-8
J gene: TRBJ2-1

CDR3 DNA: TGTGCCAGCAGCTTGGGACTAGCGGGAGATACCTACGAGCAGTACTTC
CDR3 protein: CASSLGLAGDTYEQYF
clone size: few
D gene: TRBD2
V gene: TRBV7-9
J gene: TRBJ2-7

CDR3 DNA: TGCAGTGCTAGAATCCTAGCTGAGACCTACGAGCAGTACTTC
CDR3 protein: CSARILAETYEQYF
clone size: -
D gene: -
V gene: TRBV20-1
J gene: TRBJ2-7

CDR3 DNA: TGTGCCAGCAGTAGGGACAGCCTTAGCTCTGGAAACACCATATATTTT
CDR3 protein: CASSRDSLSSGNTIYF
clone size: once
D gene: TRBD1
V gene: TRBV6-1
J gene: TRBJ1-3

CDR3 DNA: TGCGCCAGCAGCCAAGATAGGGGGCTATCCAATGAGCAGTTCTTC
CDR3 protein: CASSQDRGLSNEQFF
clone size: -
D gene: TRBD1
V gene: TRBV4-3
J gene: TRBJ2-1

CDR3 DNA: TGTGCCAGCCGAAAAGGTCCCGAGCAGTACTTC
CDR3 protein: CASRKGPEQYF
clone size: few
D gene: -
V gene: TRBV6-5
J gene: TRBJ2-7

CDR3 DNA: TGTGCCAGCAGTCCTACTGTGGCGGCTGAAGCTTTCTTT
CDR3 protein: CASSPTVAAEAFF
clone size: -
D gene: -
V gene: TRBV6-6
J gene: TRBJ1-1

CDR3 DNA: TGTGCCAGCAAGGAACAGGGCAATCAGCCCCAGCATTTT
CDR3 protein: CASKEQGNQPQHF
clone size: few
D gene: -
V gene: TRBV6-2/TRBV6-3
J gene: TRBJ1-5

CDR3 DNA: TGCGCCAGCAGCGGCGGGACTCCGAACACCGGGGAGCTGTTTTTT
CDR3 protein: CASSGGTPNTGELFF
clone size: many
D gene: -
V gene: TRBV5-1
J gene: TRBJ2-2

CDR3 DNA: TGCAGCGTCCGACAGGGATTAGGGACTGAAGCTTTCTTT
CDR3 protein: CSVRQGLGTEAFF
clone size: -
D gene: TRBD1
V gene: TRBV29-1
J gene: TRBJ1-1

CDR3 DNA: TGCAGTGCCCAGCCAGGGGGATTAGAAAAACTGTTTTTT
CDR3 protein: CSAQPGGLEKLFF
clone size: -
D gene: TRBD1
V gene: TRBV20-1
J gene: TRBJ1-4

CDR3 DNA: TGCAGTGCTAGGGCTCCGCGGGAGGGCCGGTACGAGCAGTACTTC
CDR3 protein: CSARAPREGRYEQYF
clone size: few
D gene: TRBD2
V gene: TRBV20-1
J gene: TRBJ2-7

CDR3 DNA: TGCAGCGTGGGAGGGACAGAGGCTGGCTACACCTTC
CDR3 protein: CSVGGTEAGYTF
clone size: -
D gene: TRBD1
V gene: TRBV29-1
J gene: TRBJ1-2

CDR3 DNA: TGCAGTGCGAGAACCCTTGAGCAGGGGAGGACTGAAGCTTTCTTT
CDR3 protein: CSARTLEQGRTEAFF
clone size: -
D gene: -
V gene: TRBV20-1
J gene: TRBJ1-1